These 29 T cell receptor beta chains came from one sample sequenced in a study of tumor and adjacent non-tumor tissue in lung cancer. This sample's RNA came from whole unsorted tissue. The library came from three nested PCR rounds adapted from ARM-PCR protocols. TCRdb passed the multiplex PCR reads through MiXCR, listing each CDR3 protein once. Of roughly 66,000 distinct CDR3 sequences in the sample, less than 80% were seen once. The sequenced material came from lung tumor tissue. Receptor source: a man in his fifties or sixties with non-small cell lung cancer.

This clonotype occurred many times. The gene calls are TRBV5-6 and TRBJ2-7; no firm D call. Trimming removed 4 bases from V and 0 bases from J, with 8 bases in between. Looked up from germline, CDR1 is SGHDT and CDR2 is YYEEEE. CDR3 length: 13 amino acids. The CDR3 DNA sequence: TGTGCCAGCAGCCGGACGGACTCCTACGAGCAGTACTTC. Translation: CASSRTDSYEQYF. Based on the CDR3 plus reference TRBV5-6 and TRBJ2-7, the full variable domain is DAGVTQSPTHLIKTRGQQVTLRCSPKSGHDTVSWYQQALGQGPQFIFQYYEEEERQRGNFPDRFSGHQFPNYSSELNVNALLLGDSALYLCASSRTDSYEQYFGPGTRLTVT.

Concerning this clonotype itself: One base away lies a much larger clone, so this may be a sequencing read error. The rearrangement joins TRBV11-2 to TRBJ2-7, with 8 positions matching TRBD2. Germline trimming cut 2 bases from V and 3 bases from J; bases unmatched to any gene: 3. Germline V lookup: CDR1 SGHAT, CDR2 FQNNGV. CDR3 length equals 14 residues. The CDR3 protein is CASSLRGLVYEQYF. CDR3 DNA sequence: TGTGCCAGCAGCTTAAGGGGACTAGTCTACGAGCAGTACTTC.

The rearrangement uses TRBV30 and TRBJ1-5; no firm D call. CDR1 and CDR2 from the germline V gene are GTSNPN and SVGIG (reference sequence). CDR3 length equals 16 residues. Trimming took 4 bases from V and 6 from J, leaving 22 bases between them. The CDR3 DNA is TGTGCCTGGAATCGGGGTGGGGTTTATCACATTCAGCCCCAGCATTTT. Residues: CAWNRGGVYHIQPQHF.

As concerns this clonotype: One end of the junction is discordant with germline, which a read error may explain. This chain connects TRBV20-1 to TRBJ1-2, with D possibly being TRBD1 (6 bases). The CDR3 has 15 residues. CDR1 DFQATT and CDR2 SNEGSKA come from the germline V gene (reference sequence). The CDR3 bases are TGCAGTGCTAGACCCGCCGACAGGACCAACTATGGCTACAGCTTC. Its translation is CSARPADRTNYGYSF.

A word on this clonotype: Germline is not matched at one junction end, which may reflect a read error. The chain links TRBV11-2 to TRBJ2-1; no clear D. Looked up from germline, CDR1 is SGHAT and CDR2 is FQNNGV. The CDR3 sequence is 16 residues long. The CDR3 region is CASSSGWQGFYNEKFF. CDR3 coding DNA: TGTGCCAGCAGTTCTGGTTGGCAAGGGTTCTACAATGAGAAGTTCTTC.

As concerns this clonotype: One junction end disagrees with the germline gene, perhaps due to a read error. The chain carries TRBV20-1 and TRBJ2-1; D may be TRBD1 (5 bases). The CDR3 loop spans 15 amino acids. Germline V lookup: CDR1 DFQATT, CDR2 SNEGSKA (reference sequence). The DNA of the CDR3 is TGCACTGCTAGAGATCTTTTGGGGCGGTATAATGAGCAGTTCTTC. Protein sequence: CTARDLLGRYNEQFF.

Comments on this clonotype: A read error may produce the germline difference seen at one junction end. The chain links TRBV7-8 to TRBJ2-6, with 8 bases that match TRBD1. The germline V gene encodes CDR1 SGHVS and CDR2 FQNEAQ. There are 15 residues in the CDR3. CDR3 DNA sequence: TGTGCCAGCAGCTCAGGACAGGGACCGGCCAATGTCCTGACTTTC. Translating gives CASSSGQGPANVLTF.

The J gene is TRBJ2-7, the V gene TRBV12-3 or TRBV12-4; D tentatively reads TRBD1 or TRBD2 (5 bases each). There are 15 residues in the CDR3. V lost 3 bases and J 10 bases, leaving 22 bases between the germline ends. Written as DNA, the CDR3 is TGTGCCAGCAGTTTGGGACCCCAATACGGCACCGAACAGTACTTC. Translation gives CASSLGPQYGTEQYF.

This clonotype was seen at least ten times. The chain has TRBV5-6 and TRBJ2-2; 8 positions match TRBD1. The CDR3 totals 15 residues. The germline CDR1 and CDR2 sequences are SGHDT and YYEEEE. V gave up 3 bases and J gave up 3 bases; unmatched junction bases: 4. The CDR3 DNA follows: TGTGCCAGCAGCTCCCTGGACAGGGACACCGGGGAGCTGTTTTTT. Translation: CASSSLDRDTGELFF.

This chain connects TRBV10-3 to TRBJ2-7; the D call may be TRBD1 or TRBD2 (7 bases each). The CDR3 has 13 amino acids. The germline V gene has CDR1 ENHRY and CDR2 SYGVKD. This chain's CDR3 is CAGLGEGANEQYF. In DNA form, the CDR3 reads TGTGCGGGCCTTGGGGAGGGGGCCAACGAGCAGTACTTC.

Points on this clonotype: A read error may explain this, as a much larger clone is one base away. The chain uses TRBV6-2 or TRBV6-3 and TRBJ1-1; D remains unclear. The CDR3 covers 12 residues. V was cut by 5 bases and J by 6 bases, with 10 bases left in between. Germline loops: CDR1 MNHEY, CDR2 SVGEGT. CDR3 sequence reads: CASSPDLPEAFF. The CDR3 DNA follows: TGTGCCAGCAGTCCGGACTTGCCTGAAGCTTTCTTT.

Regarding this clonotype: Mismatch with germline at one junction end may stem from a read error. V gene TRBV6-5 combines with J gene TRBJ2-4, with D perhaps matching TRBD2 (5 bases). The CDR3 sequence is 15 residues long. The germline V gene has CDR1 MNHEY and CDR2 SVGAGI. DNA for the CDR3: TGTGCCAGCAGTTACAACCGGGGTTCGGGGATCATTCAATACTTC. As protein: CASSYNRGSGIIQYF.

Comment on this clonotype: This CDR3 fails to terminate in the conserved phenylalanine or tryptophan, so it likely reflects a read error. V and J are TRBV12-3 or TRBV12-4 and TRBJ1-1; D is uncertain. CDR3 length equals 13 residues. The V gene lost 6 bases and the J gene lost 6 bases, with 14 bases spanning the gap. The CDR3 sequence is CASSLSRSSEAFT. CDR3 coding DNA: TGTGCCAGCAGCCTATCCAGGAGTTCTGAAGCTTTCACT.

With respect to this clonotype: The CDR3 does not end in the conserved phenylalanine or tryptophan, so this is likely a read error. This rearrangement joins TRBV20-1 to TRBJ2-7, with 8 bases identical to TRBD1. Germline CDR1 reads DFQATT; CDR2 reads SNEGSKA (reference sequence). CDR3 length: 14 amino acids. The DNA for the CDR3 is TGCATTGCCCTCAAAGTCGCTACAGGGGGGGAGCAGTACATC. This translates into CIALKVATGGEQYI.

With regard to this clonotype: Germline and junction disagree at one end, which may indicate a read error. CDR3 protein: CATRRISSTDMQYF. The CDR3 DNA reads TGTGCCACGCGACGGATTTCTAGCACAGATATGCAGTATTTT. This chain links TRBV6-5 with TRBJ2-3; the D gene is possibly TRBD2 (5 bases). Germline values: CDR1 MNHEY, CDR2 SVGAGI. The length of the CDR3 is 14 residues.

This clonotype showed up just once. A clone one base away is much larger, so this may be a read error. CDR3: CASSSGLDGGPQHF. The CDR3 DNA reads TGTGCCAGCAGCTCGGGACTGGACGGGGGGCCCCAGCATTTT. The chain carries TRBV5-4 and TRBJ1-5, with D possibly TRBD1 on 5 matching bases. The CDR3 consists of 14 residues. V dropped 3 bases and J dropped 9 bases, with 16 bases sitting between them. The germline CDR1 and CDR2 sequences are SGHNT and YYREEE (reference sequence).

V and J are TRBV28 and TRBJ1-1; TRBD1 aligns across 9 bases. CDR3 length equals 15 residues. V gave up 6 bases and J gave up 5 bases; unmatched junction bases: 10. Germline V lookup: CDR1 MDHEN, CDR2 SYDVKM. The CDR3, as DNA: TGTGCCAGCAGGCCAGAGACAGGGGGGGGGACTGAAGCTTTCTTT. This translates into CASRPETGGGTEAFF.

For this clonotype: The germline gene is not matched at one end of the junction; a read error may be the cause. V is TRBV20-1 and J is TRBJ2-7; either TRBD1 or TRBD2 may fit D (6 bases each). This CDR3 comprises 15 residues. Germline V gene lookup returns CDR1 DFQATT and CDR2 SNEGSKA (reference sequence). CDR3 in amino acids: CSARDDRTGSYGQYF. CDR3 nucleotide sequence: TGCAGTGCTAGAGATGACAGGACCGGGAGCTACGGGCAGTACTTC.

Concerning this clonotype: At one of its ends the junction is not consistent with the germline gene, which may arise from a read error. CDR3 nucleotides: TGTGCCAGCAGACCCCAGGGGATGGCTGAAGCTTCCTTT. Translation: CASRPQGMAEASF. The chain uses TRBV6-6 and TRBJ1-1; D perhaps matches TRBD1 (6 bases). The CDR3 is made up of 13 amino acids. Germline-derived CDR1 and CDR2 are MNHNY and SVGAGI (reference sequence).

This clonotype was picked up a small number of times. Being one base from a much bigger clone, this may be a read error. The chain carries TRBV5-4 and TRBJ1-1, with D unclear. Germline assignment: CDR1 SGHNT and CDR2 YYREEE (reference sequence). The CDR3 is made up of 13 amino acids. The CDR3 sequence: CDSSWTGNTEAFF. In nucleotides, the CDR3 is TGTGACAGCAGCTGGACGGGAAACACTGAAGCTTTCTTT.

This clonotype was seen a few times. Germline is not matched at one junction end, which may reflect a read error. J is TRBJ2-1 and V is TRBV20-1; tentatively, D is TRBD1 (6 bases). The germline V gene encodes CDR1 DFQATT and CDR2 SNEGSKA (reference sequence). CDR3 size: 12 residues. The CDR3 reads CSARRDTGEQFF. For the CDR3, the DNA is TGTAGTGCTAGAAGGGACACCGGCGAGCAGTTCTTC.

With regard to this clonotype: One end of the junction does not line up with germline, which may come from a read error. The V gene is TRBV6-1, the J gene TRBJ2-6; 14 bases agree with TRBD2. The CDR3 extends over 17 amino acids. Germline V lookup: CDR1 MNHNS, CDR2 SASEGT. CDR3 region: CASLPGLAGAGANVVTF. CDR3 bases: TGTGCCAGCTTACCGGGACTAGCGGGAGCTGGTGCCAACGTCGTGACTTTC.

On this clonotype: Germline is not matched at one junction end, which may reflect a read error. V is TRBV6-1 and J is TRBJ2-7; TRBD2 matches at 10 bases. There are 13 residues in the CDR3. Germline assignment: CDR1 MNHNS and CDR2 SASEGT. CDR3 DNA: TGTGCAAGCAGTGGGACTAGCGTTGACGAGCAGTACTTC. Its protein product is CASSGTSVDEQYF.

A word on this clonotype: A read error may account for a junction end that differs from germline. The chain employs TRBV29-1 and TRBJ2-7; D perhaps matches TRBD2 (5 bases). Germline V gene sequence: CDR1 SQVTM, CDR2 ANQGSEA. This CDR3 has 15 residues. The CDR3 DNA reads as TGCAGCGTTAAAGATCGGGAAAGGAACTCCTACGAGCAGTACTTC. The encoded protein is CSVKDRERNSYEQYF.

A remark on this clonotype: One end of the junction is discordant with germline, which a read error may explain. The chain recombines TRBV11-2 with TRBJ2-3; tentative D call: TRBD2 (5 bases). The CDR3 runs 18 residues. Germline V lookup: CDR1 SGHAT, CDR2 FQNNGV. This CDR3 is CVSSLRPHAGVWTDTQYF. The CDR3 DNA sequence: TGTGTCAGCAGTTTACGTCCCCATGCGGGTGTATGGACAGATACGCAGTATTTT.

The chain uses TRBV20-1 and TRBJ2-3; D perhaps matches TRBD2 (6 bases). Looked up from germline, CDR1 is DFQATT and CDR2 is SNEGSKA (reference sequence). The CDR3 length is 15 residues. CDR3 region: CTAHPLAPAANTQYF. The CDR3 nucleotides are TGCACTGCCCACCCACTAGCCCCGGCGGCAAATACGCAGTATTTT.

In the case of this clonotype: Germline is not matched at one junction end, which may reflect a read error. The V gene is TRBV6-1, the J gene TRBJ2-1; maybe TRBD2 (6 bases). The CDR3 is 11 amino acids. Germline V gene sequence: CDR1 MNHNS, CDR2 SASEGT. CDR3 loop: CASSETGSLIF. Written as DNA, the CDR3 is TGTGCCAGTAGTGAGACCGGGAGTCTGATCTTC.

Details on this clonotype: The CDR3 ends on some other residue instead of the conserved phenylalanine or tryptophan, so this is likely a read error. The DNA is omitted, as the CDR3 cannot be located on it reliably, and the CDR3 follows TCRdb's listing. This chain connects TRBV20-1 to TRBJ2-2; the DNA was not compared with TRBD1, the D call given in the table. Germline V CDR1 and CDR2: DFQATT, SNEGSKA (reference sequence). From its first to its last residue, the CDR3 has 15 amino acids. The CDR3 reads CSATRTGVNTGELSS.

Of note for this clonotype: An end of the junction differs from the germline gene, which may be a read error. The V gene is TRBV6-6, the J gene TRBJ2-1, with D tentatively TRBD2 (5 bases). The CDR3 has 14 residues. The germline V gene has CDR1 MNHNY and CDR2 SVGAGI (reference sequence). The CDR3 DNA reads as TGTGCCAGCAGTTCAGAGTGGGAGTACAATGAGCATTACTTC. This encodes CASSSEWEYNEHYF.